A single sample is the source of the 6 T cell receptor beta chains below, sequenced in a study of cytomegalovirus exposure and HLA in healthy donors. Profiling relied on immunoSEQ multiplex PCR, and the TCRdb table lists in-frame clones only, not all of them. This sample has 120,000 or so clones, with roughly 89% found just once. Specimen: PBMCs. These receptors came from a woman aged 18-29 years in good health and CMV-seronegative.

The V and J genes are TRBV19 and TRBJ1-1; no clear D gene. Germline V gene sequence: CDR1 LNHDA, CDR2 SQIVND (reference sequence). The ends were cut back, 3 bases at V and 3 bases at J, with 8 bases in the middle. The CDR3 has 13 amino acids. CDR3 DNA sequence: TGTGCCAGTAGTATCGGCGGGCACACTGAAGCTTTCTTT. Amino acids: CASSIGGHTEAFF.

This clone appeared a single time. This sequence joins TRBV28 and TRBJ1-2; D is perhaps TRBD1 (6 bases). The germline gives CDR1 MDHEN, CDR2 SYDVKM. This CDR3 has 15 residues. V lost 6 bases and J lost 1, with 15 bases in between. CDR3 sequence (DNA): TGTGCCAGCAGCTATGGACAGCGTTATAACTATGGCTACACCTTC. It yields the protein CASSYGQRYNYGYTF.

The genes are TRBV6-5 and TRBJ2-1; perhaps TRBD2 as D (5 bases). The germline CDR1 and CDR2 sequences are MNHEY and SVGAGI. This CDR3 contains 15 residues. V was shortened by 6 bases and J by 6 bases, with 18 bases between the two germline ends. In DNA, the CDR3 is TGTGCCAGCAGCCCCGGTGGCGGGCCCCTCAATGAGCAGTTCTTC. The encoded protein is CASSPGGGPLNEQFF.

In its sample, this clone was seen once. The chain uses TRBV6-6 and TRBJ2-3; maybe TRBD2 (5 bases). There are 14 residues in the CDR3. The V gene lost 5 bases and the J gene lost 3 bases, with 12 bases spanning the gap. The germline CDR1 and CDR2 sequences are MNHNY and SVGAGI (reference sequence). The chain's CDR3 is CASSTSGKTDTQYF. The CDR3 coding sequence is TGTGCCAGCAGTACTAGTGGGAAGACAGATACGCAGTATTTT.

The chain uses TRBV5-6 and TRBJ1-1, with TRBD1 matching 9 bases. The CDR3 runs 12 residues. V shed 4 bases and J 11 bases; nucleotides not matched to a gene: 6. Germline V gene sequence: CDR1 SGHDT, CDR2 YYEEEE. CDR3 loop: CASSRQGVGAFF. In nucleotides, the CDR3 is TGTGCCAGCAGCCGACAGGGGGTTGGTGCTTTCTTT.

This clone came up a few times. V gene TRBV7-8 combines with J gene TRBJ1-2; D is unclear. Per the germline V gene, CDR1 is SGHVS and CDR2 is FQNEAQ. V lost 3 bases, J lost 4 bases, and 3 bases lay in between. The CDR3 has 11 amino acids. CDR3 nucleotide sequence: TGTGCCAGCAGCTTTCTCTATGGCTACACCTTC. Encoded protein: CASSFLYGYTF.